This record covers a single TCR beta chain. Antigen unknown. This entry comes from a study of T cell responses to AZD1222 COVID-19 vaccine. Study in general: Recipients boosted at about 4 weeks or about 12 weeks are pooled. Regarding the study as a whole: Possibly, clonal diversity was underestimated; donors were largely white British and included more females. It was only a handful of AZD1222 recipients who were seropositive at baseline. Elevations in Spike-specific TCR breadth and depth followed administration of two AZD1222 doses.

Profiled with immunoSEQ multiplex PCR; TCRdb holds only in-frame clones, not every one. Among about 86,000 clones listed, about 88% were seen once. Deletions cut 4 bases from V and 4 bases from J, with 11 bases between. Per the germline V gene, CDR1 is SQVTM and CDR2 is ANQGSEA. The CDR3 consists of 13 residues. The receptor's source is an adult in good health. This specimen consisted of peripheral blood, obtained on day 0 of AZD1222 vaccination. The rearrangement uses TRBV29-1 and TRBJ1-5, with D perhaps matching TRBD1 (5 bases). CDR3 residues: CSVGGTSNQPQHF. The CDR3 nucleotides are TGCAGCGTTGGGGGCACAAGTAATCAGCCCCAGCATTTT.